This T cell receptor (beta chain) appears in the sequencing data of a study of T cell changes during pregnancy in multiple sclerosis. The trim removed 4 bases at V and 0 bases at J, leaving 5 bases unmatched. CDR1 KGHSH and CDR2 LQKENI come from the germline V gene. The CDR3 consists of 16 residues. Profiling relied on immunoSEQ multiplex PCR, and the TCRdb table lists in-frame clones only, not all of them. The data show about 64,000 clones, over 95% seen once. The V and J genes are TRBV18 and TRBJ2-3; TRBD1 matches 9 bases. This receptor was obtained from a female donor with multiple sclerosis, enrolled in a pregnancy study. The sequencing used CD8+ T cells from peripheral blood mononuclear cells, collected after pregnancy. CDR3 amino acids: CASSLRTGASTDTQYF. The CDR3 DNA reads as TGTGCCAGCTCACTAAGGACAGGGGCAAGCACAGATACGCAGTATTTT.